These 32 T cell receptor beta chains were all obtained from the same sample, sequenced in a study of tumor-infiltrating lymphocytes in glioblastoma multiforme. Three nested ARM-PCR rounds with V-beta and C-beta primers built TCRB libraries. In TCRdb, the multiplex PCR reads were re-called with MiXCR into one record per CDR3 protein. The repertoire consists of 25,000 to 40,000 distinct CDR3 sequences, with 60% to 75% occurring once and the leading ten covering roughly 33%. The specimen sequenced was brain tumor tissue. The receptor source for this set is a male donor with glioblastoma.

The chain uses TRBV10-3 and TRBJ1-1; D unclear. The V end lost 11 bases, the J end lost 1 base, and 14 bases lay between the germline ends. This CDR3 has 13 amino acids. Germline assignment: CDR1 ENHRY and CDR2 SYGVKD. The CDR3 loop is CAHEGVRNTEAFF. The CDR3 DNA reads TGTGCCCACGAGGGTGTACGGAACACTGAAGCTTTCTTT.

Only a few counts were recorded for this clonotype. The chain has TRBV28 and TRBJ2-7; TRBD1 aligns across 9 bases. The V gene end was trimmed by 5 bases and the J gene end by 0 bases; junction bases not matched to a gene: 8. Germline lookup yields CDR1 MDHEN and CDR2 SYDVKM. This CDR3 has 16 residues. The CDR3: CASSPPGQGFSYEQYF. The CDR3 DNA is TGTGCCAGCAGTCCCCCGGGACAGGGCTTCTCCTACGAGCAGTACTTC.

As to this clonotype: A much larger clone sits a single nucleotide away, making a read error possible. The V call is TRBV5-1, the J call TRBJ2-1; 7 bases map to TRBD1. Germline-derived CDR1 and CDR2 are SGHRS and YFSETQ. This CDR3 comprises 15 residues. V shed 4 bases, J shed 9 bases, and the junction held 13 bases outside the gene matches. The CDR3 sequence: CASSRDGTRDSEQFF. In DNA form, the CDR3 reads TGCGCCAGCAGCCGAGACGGGACCCGGGACAGTGAGCAGTTCTTC.

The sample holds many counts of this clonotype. CDR3 nucleotides: TGTGCCGGCCGCCGGGGGGGACAAGAGACCCAGTACTTC. This codes for CAGRRGGQETQYF. This chain links TRBV6-2 or TRBV6-3 with TRBJ2-5; 8 positions agree with TRBD2. CDR1 is MNHEY and CDR2 is SVGEGT in the germline V gene. This CDR3 has 13 residues. Germline trimming cut 11 bases from V and 2 bases from J; bases unmatched to any gene: 7.

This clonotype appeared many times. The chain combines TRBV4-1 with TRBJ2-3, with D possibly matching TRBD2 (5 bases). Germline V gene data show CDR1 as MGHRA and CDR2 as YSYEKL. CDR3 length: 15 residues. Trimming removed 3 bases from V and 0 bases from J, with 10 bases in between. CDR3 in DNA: TGCGCCAGCAGCCAGAGCGGAGTCAGCACAGATACGCAGTATTTT. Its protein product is CASSQSGVSTDTQYF.

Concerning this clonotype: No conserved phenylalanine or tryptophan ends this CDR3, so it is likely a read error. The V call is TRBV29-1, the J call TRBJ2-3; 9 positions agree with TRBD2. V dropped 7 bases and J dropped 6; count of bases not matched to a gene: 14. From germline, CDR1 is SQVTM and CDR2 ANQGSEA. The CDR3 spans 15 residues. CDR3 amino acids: CSAVVGAGGADTQYL. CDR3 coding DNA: TGCAGCGCCGTCGTTGGAGCGGGAGGAGCGGATACGCAGTATTTG.

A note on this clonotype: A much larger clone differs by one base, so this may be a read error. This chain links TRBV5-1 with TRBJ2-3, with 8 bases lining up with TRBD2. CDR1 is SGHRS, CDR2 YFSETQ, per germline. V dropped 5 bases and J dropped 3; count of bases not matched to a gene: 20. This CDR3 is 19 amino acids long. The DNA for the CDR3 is TGCGCCAGCAGGGGACGGGCTAGCGGGTTCCCTGGTGGGACAGATACGCAGTATTTT. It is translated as CASRGRASGFPGGTDTQYF.

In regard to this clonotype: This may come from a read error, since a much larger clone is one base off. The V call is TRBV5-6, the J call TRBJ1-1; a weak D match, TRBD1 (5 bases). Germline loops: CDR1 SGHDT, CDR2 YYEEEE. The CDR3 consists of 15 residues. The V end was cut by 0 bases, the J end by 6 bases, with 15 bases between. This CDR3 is CASSLGVLGGAEAFF. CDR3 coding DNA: TGTGCCAGCAGCTTGGGGGTTCTTGGGGGAGCTGAAGCTTTCTTT.

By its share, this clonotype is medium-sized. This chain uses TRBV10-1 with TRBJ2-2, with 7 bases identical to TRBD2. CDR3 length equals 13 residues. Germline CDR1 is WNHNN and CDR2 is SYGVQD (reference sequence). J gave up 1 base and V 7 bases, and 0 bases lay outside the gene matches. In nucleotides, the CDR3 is TGCGCCAGCACTAGCGGGAACACCGGGGAGCTGTTTTTT. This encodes CASTSGNTGELFF.

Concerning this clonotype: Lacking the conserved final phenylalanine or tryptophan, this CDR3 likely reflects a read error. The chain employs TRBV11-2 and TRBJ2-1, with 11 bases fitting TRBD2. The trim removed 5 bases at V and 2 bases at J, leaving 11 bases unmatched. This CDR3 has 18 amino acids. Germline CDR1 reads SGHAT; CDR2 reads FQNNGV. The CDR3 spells CASSGDRGTSGTYNEQFL. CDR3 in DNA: TGTGCCAGCAGCGGCGACAGGGGGACTAGCGGAACCTACAATGAGCAGTTCCTC.

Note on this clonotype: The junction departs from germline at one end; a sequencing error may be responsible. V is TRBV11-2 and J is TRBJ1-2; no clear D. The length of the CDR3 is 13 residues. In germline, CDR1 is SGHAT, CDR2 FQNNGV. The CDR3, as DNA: TGTGCCGGCAGTCCTATGTCGGATGCTGGCTACACCTTC. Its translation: CAGSPMSDAGYTF.

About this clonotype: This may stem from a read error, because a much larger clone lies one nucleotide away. In DNA, the CDR3 is TGTGTCAGCAGCTTAACGGGACTGAACACCGGGGAGCTGTTTTTT. Encoded protein: CVSSLTGLNTGELFF. The chain has TRBV7-3 and TRBJ2-2; D is possibly TRBD2 (6 bases). Germline V CDR1 and CDR2: SGHTA, FQGTGA. There are 15 residues in the CDR3. Full variable domain (missing parts from reference TRBV7-3 and TRBJ2-2): GAGVSQTPSNKVTEKGKYVELRCDPISGHTALYWYRQSLGQGPEFLIYFQGTGAADDSGLPNDRFFAVRPEGSVSTLKIQRTERGDSAVYLCVSSLTGLNTGELFFGEGSRLTVL.

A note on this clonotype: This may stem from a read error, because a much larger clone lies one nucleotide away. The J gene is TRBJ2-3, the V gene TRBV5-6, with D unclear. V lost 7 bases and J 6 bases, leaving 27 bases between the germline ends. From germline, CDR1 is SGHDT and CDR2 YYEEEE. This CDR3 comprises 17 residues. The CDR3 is CASASSLVHELSDTQYF. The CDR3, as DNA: TGTGCCAGCGCCTCCTCTTTGGTTCACGAATTATCGGATACGCAGTATTTT.

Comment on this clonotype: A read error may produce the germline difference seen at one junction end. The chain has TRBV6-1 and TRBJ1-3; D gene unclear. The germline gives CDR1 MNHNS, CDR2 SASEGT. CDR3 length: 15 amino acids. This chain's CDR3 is CSSSEAANSGNTIYF. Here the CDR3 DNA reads TGTTCCAGCAGTGAGGCGGCTAACTCTGGAAACACCATATATTTT.

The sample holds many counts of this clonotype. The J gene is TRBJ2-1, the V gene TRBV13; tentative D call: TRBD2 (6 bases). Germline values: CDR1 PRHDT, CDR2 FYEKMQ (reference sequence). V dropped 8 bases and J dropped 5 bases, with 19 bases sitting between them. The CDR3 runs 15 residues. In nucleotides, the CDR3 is TGTGCCAGCGGCCCCCGGGGTAGCGGCAACAATGAGCAGTTCTTC. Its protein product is CASGPRGSGNNEQFF.

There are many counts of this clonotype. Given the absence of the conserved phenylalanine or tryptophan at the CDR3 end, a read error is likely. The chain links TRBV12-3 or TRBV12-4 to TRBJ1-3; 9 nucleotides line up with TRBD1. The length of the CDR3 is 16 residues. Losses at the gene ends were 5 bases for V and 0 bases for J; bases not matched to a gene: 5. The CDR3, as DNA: TGTGCCAGCAGTCAGGGGACAGGGAGCTCTGGAAACACCATATATCTT. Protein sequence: CASSQGTGSSGNTIYL.

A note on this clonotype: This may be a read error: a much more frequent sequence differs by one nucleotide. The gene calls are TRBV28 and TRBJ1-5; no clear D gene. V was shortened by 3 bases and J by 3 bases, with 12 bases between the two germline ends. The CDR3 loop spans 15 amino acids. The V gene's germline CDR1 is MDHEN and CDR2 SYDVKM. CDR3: CASSLRVGNNQPQHF. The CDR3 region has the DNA TGTGCCAGCAGTTTGCGGGTCGGCAACAATCAGCCCCAGCATTTT.

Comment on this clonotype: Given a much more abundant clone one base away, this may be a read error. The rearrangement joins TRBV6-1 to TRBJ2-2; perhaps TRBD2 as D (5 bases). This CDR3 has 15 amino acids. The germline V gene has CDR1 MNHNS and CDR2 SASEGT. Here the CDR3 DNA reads TGTGCCAGCAGTGAAGCTCCAGATAACACCGGGGAGCTGCTTTTT. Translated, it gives CASSEAPDNTGELLF.

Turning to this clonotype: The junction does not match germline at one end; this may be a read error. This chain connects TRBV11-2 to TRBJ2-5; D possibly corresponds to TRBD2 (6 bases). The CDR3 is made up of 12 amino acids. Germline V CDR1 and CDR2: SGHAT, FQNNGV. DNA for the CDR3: TGTGCCAGCAGCCTGAGCCGGGAGTCGGTGGACTTC. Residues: CASSLSRESVDF.

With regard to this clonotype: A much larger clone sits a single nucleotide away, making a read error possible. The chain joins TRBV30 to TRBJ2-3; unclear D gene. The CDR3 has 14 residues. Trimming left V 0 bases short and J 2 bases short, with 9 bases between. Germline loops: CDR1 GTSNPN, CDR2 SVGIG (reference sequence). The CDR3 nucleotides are TGTGCCTGGAGTGTGACATGTCACACAGATACGCAGTATTTT. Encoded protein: CAWSVTCHTDTQYF. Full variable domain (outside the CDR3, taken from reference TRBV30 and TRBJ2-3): SQTIHQWPATLVQPVGSPLSLECTVEGTSNPNLYWYRQAAGRGLQLLFYSVGIGQISSEVPQNLSASRPQDRQFILSSKKLLLSDSGFYLCAWSVTCHTDTQYFGPGTRLTVL.

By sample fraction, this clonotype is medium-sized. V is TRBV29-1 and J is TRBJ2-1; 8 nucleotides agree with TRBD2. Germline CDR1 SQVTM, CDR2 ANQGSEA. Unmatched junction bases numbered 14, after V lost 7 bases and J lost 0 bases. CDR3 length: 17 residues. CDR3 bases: TGCAGCGCGTCGGGGGTAGCGGGATTTAACTCCTACAATGAGCAGTTCTTC. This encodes CSASGVAGFNSYNEQFF.

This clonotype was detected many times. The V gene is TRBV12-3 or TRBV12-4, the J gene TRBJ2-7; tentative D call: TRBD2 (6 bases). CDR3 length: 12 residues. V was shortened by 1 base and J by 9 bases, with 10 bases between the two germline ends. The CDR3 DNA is TGTGCCAGCAGTTTAGACCGGGAGACGCAGTACTTC. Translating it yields CASSLDRETQYF.

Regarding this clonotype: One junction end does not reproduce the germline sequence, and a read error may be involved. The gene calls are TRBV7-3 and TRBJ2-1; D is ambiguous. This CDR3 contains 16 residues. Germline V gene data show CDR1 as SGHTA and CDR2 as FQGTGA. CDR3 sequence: CASSPLVPSSYNEQFF. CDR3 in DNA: TGCGCCAGCAGCCCTCTCGTGCCGAGCTCCTACAATGAGCAGTTCTTC.

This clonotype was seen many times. The CDR3 protein is CSVQAPLANNEQFF. The CDR3 DNA follows: TGCAGCGTCCAAGCCCCACTAGCGAACAATGAGCAGTTCTTC. The V call is TRBV29-1, the J call TRBJ2-1, with 7 bases matching TRBD2. V lost 6 bases to trimming and J lost 5 bases; unmatched junction nucleotides: 10. Germline CDR1 SQVTM, CDR2 ANQGSEA. The CDR3 totals 14 residues.

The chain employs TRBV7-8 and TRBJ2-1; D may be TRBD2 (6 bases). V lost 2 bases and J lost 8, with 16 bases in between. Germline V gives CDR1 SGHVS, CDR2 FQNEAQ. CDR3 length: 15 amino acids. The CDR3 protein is CASSLWRGPKYEQFF. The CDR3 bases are TGTGCCAGCAGCTTATGGAGGGGACCAAAATATGAGCAGTTCTTC.

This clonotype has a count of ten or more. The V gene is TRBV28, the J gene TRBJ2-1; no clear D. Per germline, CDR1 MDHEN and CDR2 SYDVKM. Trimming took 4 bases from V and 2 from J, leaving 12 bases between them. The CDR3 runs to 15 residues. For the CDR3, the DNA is TGTGCCAGCAGTTCCTACGATCCGACCTACAATGAGCAGTTCTTC. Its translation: CASSSYDPTYNEQFF. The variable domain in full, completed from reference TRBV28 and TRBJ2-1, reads DVKVTQSSRYLVKRTGEKVFLECVQDMDHENMFWYRQDPGLGLRLIYFSYDVKMKEKGDIPEGYSVSREKKERFSLILESASTNQTSMYLCASSSYDPTYNEQFFGPGTRLTVL.

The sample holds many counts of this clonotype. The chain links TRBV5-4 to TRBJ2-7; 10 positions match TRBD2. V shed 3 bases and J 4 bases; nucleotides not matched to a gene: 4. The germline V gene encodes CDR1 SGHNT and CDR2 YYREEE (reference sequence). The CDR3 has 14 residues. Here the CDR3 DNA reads TGTGCCAGCAGCTCGCCGGGACTAGCGTACGAGCAGTACTTC. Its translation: CASSSPGLAYEQYF.

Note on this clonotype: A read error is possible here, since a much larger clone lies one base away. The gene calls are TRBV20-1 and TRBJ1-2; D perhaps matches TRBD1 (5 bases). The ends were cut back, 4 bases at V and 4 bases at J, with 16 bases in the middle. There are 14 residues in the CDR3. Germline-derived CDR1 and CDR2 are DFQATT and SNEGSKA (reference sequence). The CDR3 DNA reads TGCAGTGCTAATGGTGGGGCCGAGGGCTATGGCTACACCTTC. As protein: CSANGGAEGYGYTF.

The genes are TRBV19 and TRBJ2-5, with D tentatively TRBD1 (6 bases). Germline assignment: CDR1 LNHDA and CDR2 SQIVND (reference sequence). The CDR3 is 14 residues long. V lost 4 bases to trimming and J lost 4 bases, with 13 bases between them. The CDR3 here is CASSKQGGGETQYF. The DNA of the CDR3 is TGTGCCAGTAGTAAACAGGGTGGGGGAGAGACCCAGTACTTC.

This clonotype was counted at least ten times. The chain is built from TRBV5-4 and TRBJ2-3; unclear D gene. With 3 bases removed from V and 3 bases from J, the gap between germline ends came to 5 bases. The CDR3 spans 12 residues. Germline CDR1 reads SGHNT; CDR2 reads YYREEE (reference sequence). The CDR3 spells CASSSFTDTQYF. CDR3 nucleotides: TGTGCCAGCAGCTCCTTTACAGATACGCAGTATTTT.

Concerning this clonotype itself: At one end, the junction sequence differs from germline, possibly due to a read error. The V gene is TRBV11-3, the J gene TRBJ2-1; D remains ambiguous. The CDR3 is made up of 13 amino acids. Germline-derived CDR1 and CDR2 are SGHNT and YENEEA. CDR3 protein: CAGSFNNYNEQFF. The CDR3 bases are TGTGCTGGCAGCTTTAACAACTACAATGAGCAGTTCTTT. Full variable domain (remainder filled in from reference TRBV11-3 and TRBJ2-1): EAGVVQSPRYKIIEKKQPVAFWCNPISGHNTLYWYLQNLGQGPELLIRYENEEAVDDSQLPKDRFSAERLKGVDSTLKIQPAELGDSAVYLCAGSFNNYNEQFFGPGTRLTVL.

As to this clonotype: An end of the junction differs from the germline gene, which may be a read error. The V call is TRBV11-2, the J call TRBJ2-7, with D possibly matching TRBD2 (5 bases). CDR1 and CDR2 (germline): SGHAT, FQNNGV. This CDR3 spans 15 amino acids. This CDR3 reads CASSFSSLALYKQYF. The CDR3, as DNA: TGTGCTAGCAGCTTCTCTAGCCTAGCACTATACAAGCAGTACTTT.